What follows are 13 T cell receptor beta chains derived from one specimen sequenced in a study of T cells in Graves' hyperthyroidism and ophthalmopathy. The TCR beta CDR3 regions underwent amplification using RNA transcripts as the source. With the HTBI primer set, the TCR CDR3 went through a first round of RT-PCR. TCRdb redid the calling of the multiplex PCR reads with MiXCR, one entry per CDR3 protein. The data contain about 640,000 distinct CDR3 sequences, less than 25% of them seen just once; the ten biggest clones take up roughly a third. Material for sequencing was blood. Source of these receptors: a man aged 30 to 45 with Graves' ophthalmopathy.

This clonotype has a count of ten or more. This chain links TRBV7-9 with TRBJ2-7, with 9 bases lining up with TRBD1. V gave up 6 bases and J gave up 5 bases; unmatched junction bases: 14. Per germline, CDR1 SEHNR and CDR2 FQNEAQ (reference sequence). The CDR3 totals 16 residues. CDR3 in amino acids: CASSSTRDRALHEQYF. CDR3 in DNA: TGTGCCAGCAGTTCCACCCGGGACAGGGCACTCCACGAGCAGTACTTC.

The V call is TRBV19, the J call TRBJ2-1, with D perhaps being TRBD1 or TRBD2 (5 bases each). This CDR3 is built from 11 residues. The V end was cut by 6 bases, the J end by 8 bases, with 8 bases between. Germline V gene lookup returns CDR1 LNHDA and CDR2 SQIVND (reference sequence). CDR3 loop: CASRRGDEQFF. CDR3 sequence (DNA): TGTGCCAGTAGGAGGGGAGATGAGCAGTTCTTC.

This clonotype was found many times. The chain links TRBV27 to TRBJ2-7; possibly TRBD2 for D (6 bases). Germline V gene data show CDR1 as MNHEY and CDR2 as SMNVEV (reference sequence). The V end was cut by 2 bases, the J end by 0 bases, with 11 bases between. The CDR3 sequence is 15 residues long. CDR3 nucleotide sequence: TGTGCCAGCAGTTTACTGGAGGGGCGCTCCTACGAGCAGTACTTC. This sequence encodes CASSLLEGRSYEQYF.

This clonotype occurred a few times. The chain combines TRBV6-5 with TRBJ1-3; D gene ambiguous. This CDR3 comprises 11 residues. Germline V gene lookup returns CDR1 MNHEY and CDR2 SVGAGI. The V end lost 2 bases, the J end lost 10 bases, and 6 bases lay between the germline ends. DNA for the CDR3: TGTGCCAGCAGTTACGAAGGGACCATATATTTT. Its protein product is CASSYEGTIYF.

For the CDR3, the DNA is TGTGCCAGCAGTCCCTCTCGTCGGGAATCCCGGTACTTC. Its protein product is CASSPSRRESRYF. The V and J genes are TRBV28 and TRBJ2-5, with D possibly being TRBD2 (5 bases). The germline V and J ends were trimmed by 5 bases and 13 bases, with 20 bases remaining between them. The V gene's germline CDR1 is MDHEN and CDR2 SYDVKM. The CDR3 sequence is 13 residues long.

This clonotype was counted many times. The chain links TRBV7-3 to TRBJ1-1, with a possible D match to TRBD1 (6 bases). The germline V gene encodes CDR1 SGHTA and CDR2 FQGTGA. The germline V and J ends were trimmed by 5 bases and 7 bases, with 14 bases remaining between them. CDR3 length: 13 amino acids. The CDR3 DNA is TGTGCCAGCAGCCAACAGGGAATCGGTGAAGCTTTCTTT. This sequence encodes CASSQQGIGEAFF.

At least ten counts were recorded for this clonotype. The V call is TRBV28, the J call TRBJ2-7; 10 bases line up with TRBD1. The CDR3 runs to 12 residues. Per the germline V gene, CDR1 is MDHEN and CDR2 is SYDVKM. J lost 6 bases, V lost 6 bases, and 2 bases had no gene match. CDR3 protein: CASRGTGVEQYF. The CDR3 DNA sequence: TGTGCCAGCAGAGGGACAGGGGTCGAGCAGTACTTC.

At least ten counts were recorded for this clonotype. CDR3 bases: TGTGCCAGTAAAAGAGGGCCCGAGCAGTACTTC. This gives the protein CASKRGPEQYF. The J gene is TRBJ2-7, the V gene TRBV11-2; the D gene is possibly TRBD2 (5 bases). The ends were cut back, 9 bases at V and 6 bases at J, with 12 bases in the middle. The germline CDR1 and CDR2 sequences are SGHAT and FQNNGV. This CDR3 is 11 amino acids long.

Notes on this clonotype: With a much larger clone just one base away, this may be a read error. V is TRBV30 and J is TRBJ2-1, with 7 bases matching TRBD2. Per the germline V gene, CDR1 is GTSNPN and CDR2 is SVGIG (reference sequence). The CDR3 is 15 residues long. The CDR3 coding sequence is TGTGCCTGGAGTGTAGGCGGGAGTGCTCTCAATGGGCAGTTCTTC. It translates to CAWSVGGSALNGQFF.

The chain carries TRBV6-1 and TRBJ1-1; TRBD1 matches at 9 bases. J lost 1 base, V lost 5 bases, and 11 bases had no gene match. CDR1 and CDR2 from the germline V gene are MNHNS and SASEGT. The CDR3 sequence is 17 residues long. DNA of the CDR3: TGTGCCAGCAGTACCCTAACGCCGGGACAGGGGAACACTGAAGCTTTCTTT. Translation gives CASSTLTPGQGNTEAFF.

The chain recombines TRBV20-1 with TRBJ2-1; D is ambiguous. The germline V and J ends were trimmed by 3 bases and 0 bases, with 9 bases remaining between them. The CDR3 consists of 14 residues. Germline CDR1 reads DFQATT; CDR2 reads SNEGSKA (reference sequence). The CDR3 DNA sequence: TGCAGTGCTAGTATCGCTAGCTCCTACAATGAGCAGTTCTTC. It yields the protein CSASIASSYNEQFF.

CDR3 in DNA: TGTGCCAGTTCCCGGCTAGCGTTTGGCGAGCAGTTCTTC. Its translation: CASSRLAFGEQFF. This chain uses TRBV19 with TRBJ2-1, with D possibly matching TRBD2 (6 bases). CDR3 length equals 13 residues. The V and J ends lost 8 bases and 10 bases respectively, with 18 bases between them. Looked up from germline, CDR1 is LNHDA and CDR2 is SQIVND (reference sequence).

In its sample, this clonotype was seen a few times. This chain connects TRBV7-8 to TRBJ2-7, with 11 bases aligning to TRBD2. The germline CDR1 and CDR2 sequences are SGHVS and FQNEAQ. The trim removed 4 bases at V and 2 bases at J, leaving 7 bases unmatched. This CDR3 comprises 16 residues. The CDR3 nucleotides are TGTGCCAGCAGCTATACGGGACTAGCGGCAACCTACGAGCAGTACTTC. This codes for CASSYTGLAATYEQYF. The whole variable domain, remainder taken from reference TRBV7-8 and TRBJ2-7, is GAGVSQSPRYKVAKRGQDVALRCDPISGHVSLFWYQQALGQGPEFLTYFQNEAQLDKSGLPSDRFFAERPEGSVSTLKIQRTQQEDSAVYLCASSYTGLAATYEQYFGPGTRLTVT.